A single sample is the source of the 29 T cell receptor beta chains below, sequenced in a study of CXCR4 blockade with PD-1 therapy in pancreatic cancer. Measured with immunoSEQ multiplex PCR; TCRdb has only the in-frame clones, and not every one. Here the sample spans roughly 3,000 clones, approximately 42% being singletons. The sample was tumor tissue. The receptors shown here come from a human donor with pancreatic ductal adenocarcinoma.

The CDR3 nucleotides are TGTGCCAGCAGCCAAGTAGAGACCCAGTACTTC. It encodes CASSQVETQYF. J is TRBJ2-5 and V is TRBV14; D is uncertain. The CDR3 is made up of 11 amino acids. The germline CDR1 and CDR2 sequences are SGHDN and FVKESK. V lost 1 base and J 4 bases, leaving 1 base between the germline ends. The full variable domain, its missing parts supplied by reference TRBV14 and TRBJ2-5, is EAGVTQFPSHSVIEKGQTVTLRCDPISGHDNLYWYRRVMGKEIKFLLHFVKESKQDESGMPNNRFLAERTGGTYSTLKVQPAELEDSGVYFCASSQVETQYFGPGTRLLVL.

The chain recombines TRBV29-1 with TRBJ1-2; D unresolved. This CDR3 region has 15 residues. Trimming left V 3 bases short and J 3 bases short, with 17 bases between. Per germline, CDR1 SQVTM and CDR2 ANQGSEA. The CDR3 loop reads CSVDEDRSVDYGYTF. CDR3 nucleotide sequence: TGCAGCGTTGACGAGGACCGGAGCGTGGACTATGGCTACACCTTC.

This clone was picked up a small number of times. A read error may produce the germline difference seen at one junction end. This chain joins TRBV11-3 and TRBJ1-1; possible D gene TRBD1, 5 bases. The length of the CDR3 is 14 residues. CDR1 is SGHNT and CDR2 is YENEEA in the germline V gene. The CDR3 here is CASSLERGNTEAFF. CDR3 DNA sequence: TGTGCCAGCAGCCTAGAGAGGGGAAACACTGAAGCTTTCTTT.

This clone occurred a few times. DNA for the CDR3: TGTGCCAGCATACGGGACAGGAACGCTCCCGGGGAGCTGTTTTTT. It codes for CASIRDRNAPGELFF. The V and J genes are TRBV9 and TRBJ2-2, with 8 bases that match TRBD1. V shed 6 bases and J 6 bases; nucleotides not matched to a gene: 10. The CDR3 runs to 15 residues. The germline gives CDR1 SGDLS, CDR2 YYNGEE.

The chain has TRBV19 and TRBJ2-7; 12 nucleotides line up with TRBD2. Losses at the gene ends were 1 base for V and 2 bases for J; bases not matched to a gene: 3. Germline V gene data show CDR1 as LNHDA and CDR2 as SQIVND (reference sequence). The CDR3 is 16 residues long. CDR3 protein: CASSIAASGGAYEQYF. The CDR3 DNA reads as TGTGCCAGTAGTATAGCGGCTAGCGGGGGGGCCTACGAGCAGTACTTC.

The chain joins TRBV28 to TRBJ2-1; 9 nucleotides match TRBD2. The CDR3 contains 16 residues. Germline V CDR1 and CDR2: MDHEN, SYDVKM. V lost 5 bases and J lost 6; bases outside the gene matches: 11. The CDR3 DNA sequence: TGTGCCAGCAGTCCCCATGGGCGGGGGGGCCGCAATGAGCAGTTCTTC. It codes for CASSPHGRGGRNEQFF.

This clone was seen a few times. This rearrangement joins TRBV19 to TRBJ2-3; D gene uncertain. The CDR3 is 14 residues long. Germline CDR1 is LNHDA and CDR2 is SQIVND (reference sequence). V was cut by 8 bases and J by 0 bases, with 12 bases left in between. The CDR3 region has the DNA TGTGCCAGTTTGGACGTGAGCAGCACAGATACGCAGTATTTT. Translation: CASLDVSSTDTQYF.

There are a few counts of this clone. The V and J genes are TRBV10-3 and TRBJ1-5; D is perhaps TRBD1 (6 bases). Germline assignment: CDR1 ENHRY and CDR2 SYGVKD. This CDR3 region has 13 residues. Trimming stripped 10 bases from V and 0 bases from J, with 10 bases between. The CDR3 nucleotides read TGTGCCAGCGGACAGCATAGCAATCAGCCCCAGCATTTT. Amino acid sequence: CASGQHSNQPQHF.

This clone was found a few times. This chain connects TRBV19 to TRBJ1-1, with 7 bases that match TRBD1. CDR1 is LNHDA and CDR2 is SQIVND in the germline V gene (reference sequence). The CDR3 contains 14 residues. The trim removed 6 bases at V and 4 bases at J, leaving 8 bases unmatched. The CDR3 loop reads CASRQTGLGTEAFF. The CDR3, as DNA: TGTGCCAGTAGGCAGACAGGGCTCGGCACTGAAGCTTTCTTT.

The chain carries TRBV30 and TRBJ2-7; D uncertain. CDR3 length: 12 amino acids. Trimming stripped 0 bases from V and 4 bases from J, with 7 bases between. CDR1 GTSNPN and CDR2 SVGIG come from the germline V gene (reference sequence). CDR3 sequence reads: CAWSVQGYEQYF. CDR3 nucleotide sequence: TGTGCCTGGAGTGTACAAGGGTACGAGCAGTACTTC.

V and J are TRBV19 and TRBJ1-2, with D unclear. The CDR3 length is 15 residues. Trimming stripped 2 bases from V and 3 bases from J, with 13 bases between. Germline V lookup: CDR1 LNHDA, CDR2 SQIVND (reference sequence). CDR3 region: CASSITSGGHYGYTF. CDR3 DNA: TGTGCCAGTAGTATAACTTCGGGAGGTCACTATGGCTACACCTTC.

Only a few counts were recorded for this clone. This chain links TRBV6-7 with TRBJ1-1; 9 bases map to TRBD1. TRBV6-7 qualifies as an ORF whose function is uncertain. The CDR3 sequence is 14 residues long. The J segment lost 1 base and the V segment lost 4 bases, leaving 1 base of the junction unmatched. CDR3 nucleotide sequence: TGTGCCAGCAGTTCACAGGGGGCGAACACTGAAGCTTTCTTT. This codes for CASSSQGANTEAFF.

By sample fraction, this clone is medium-sized. The rearrangement links TRBV6-8 to TRBJ1-3; D not certain. This CDR3 has 16 amino acids. Germline loops: CDR1 MNHGY, CDR2 SAAAGT. V was shortened by 6 bases and J by 0 bases, with 15 bases between the two germline ends. The CDR3, as DNA: TGTGCCAGCAGGCCATGGGCCTCGAGCTCTGGAAACACCATATATTTT. Translating gives CASRPWASSSGNTIYF.

This clone turned up a few times. This chain connects TRBV6-8 to TRBJ1-1, with 7 bases lining up with TRBD1. The CDR3 runs to 13 residues. Germline CDR1 MNHGY, CDR2 SAAAGT. V shed 11 bases, J shed 4 bases, and the junction held 10 bases outside the gene matches. As DNA, the CDR3 is TGTGCCGGGCGCGACAGGGCAGCCACTGAAGCTTTCTTT. Its protein is CAGRDRAATEAFF.

The V gene is TRBV18, the J gene TRBJ2-6, with TRBD1 identical over 9 bases. The germline gives CDR1 KGHSH, CDR2 LQKENI. With 6 bases clipped from V and 0 bases from J, the junction kept 6 bases outside the gene matches. CDR3 length equals 17 residues. CDR3 DNA: TGTGCCAGCTCCCTCCGGGACAGGGTCTCTGGGGCCAACGTCCTGACTTTC. Protein sequence: CASSLRDRVSGANVLTF.

The genes are TRBV30 and TRBJ2-7; TRBD1 matches at 7 bases. The CDR3 runs 12 residues. The V gene end was trimmed by 6 bases and the J gene end by 4 bases; junction bases not matched to a gene: 6. CDR1 is GTSNPN, CDR2 SVGIG, per germline (reference sequence). The CDR3 sequence: CACQGGPYEQYF. The CDR3 DNA reads as TGTGCCTGCCAAGGGGGCCCATACGAGCAGTACTTC. Together with reference TRBV30 and TRBJ2-7, the CDR3 gives the full variable domain: SQTIHQWPATLVQPVGSPLSLECTVEGTSNPNLYWYRQAAGRGLQLLFYSVGIGQISSEVPQNLSASRPQDRQFILSSKKLLLSDSGFYLCACQGGPYEQYFGPGTRLTVT.

This clone has just a few counts. This rearrangement joins TRBV6-8 to TRBJ2-5; D gene ambiguous. V lost 4 bases and J lost 3, with 15 bases in between. CDR1 is MNHGY, CDR2 SAAAGT, per germline. The length of the CDR3 is 15 residues. The CDR3 region has the DNA TGTGCCAGCAGTTCAAGGGATAAAGGTGAAGAGACCCAGTACTTC. This sequence encodes CASSSRDKGEETQYF.

V is TRBV29-1 and J is TRBJ1-2, with no clear D. This CDR3 has 12 amino acids. V was pared by 3 bases and J by 1 base, with 6 bases between. Per germline, CDR1 SQVTM and CDR2 ANQGSEA. For the CDR3, the DNA is TGCAGCGTTGAGAAGAATAACTATGGCTACACCTTC. Its translation is CSVEKNNYGYTF.

V usage is TRBV16 and J usage is TRBJ2-1; D is ambiguous. The CDR3 consists of 14 residues. The V end lost 4 bases, the J end lost 2 bases, and 9 bases lay between the germline ends. CDR1 and CDR2 (germline): KGHSY, FQNENV. The CDR3: CASSLHLAYNEQFF. The CDR3 coding sequence is TGTGCCAGCAGCCTCCATCTAGCCTACAATGAGCAGTTCTTC. Variable domain in full (rest from reference TRBV16 and TRBJ2-1): GEEVAQTPKHLVRGEGQKAKLYCAPIKGHSYVFWYQQVLKNEFKFLISFQNENVFDETGMPKERFSAKCLPNSPCSLEIQATKLEDSAVYFCASSLHLAYNEQFFGPGTRLTVL.

The rearrangement uses TRBV28 and TRBJ2-5; D is tentatively TRBD1 or TRBD2 (6 bases each). In germline, CDR1 is MDHEN, CDR2 SYDVKM. The CDR3 totals 15 residues. Trimming shortened V by 6 bases and J by 3 bases, and 17 bases separated the two germline ends. The CDR3 DNA reads TGTGCCAGCAGAGGCGCGGGGACAACCGAAGAGACCCAGTACTTC. This encodes CASRGAGTTEETQYF.

This chain joins TRBV9 and TRBJ2-5, with D possibly matching TRBD2 (6 bases). Trimming cost V 0 bases and J 2 bases, with 20 bases left between them. The CDR3 totals 18 residues. CDR1 is SGDLS and CDR2 is YYNGEE in the germline V gene. CDR3 sequence: CASSVVPAGPQKQETQYF. Written as DNA, the CDR3 is TGTGCCAGCAGCGTAGTCCCCGCGGGGCCGCAAAAACAAGAGACCCAGTACTTC.

CDR3 loop: CASSDSAGSNYGYTF. The CDR3 nucleotides read TGTGCCAGCAGTGACTCGGCGGGCTCCAACTATGGCTACACCTTC. The rearrangement uses TRBV6-4 and TRBJ1-2; D is ambiguous. There are 15 residues in the CDR3. CDR1 is MRHNA, CDR2 SNTAGT, per germline. The V gene lost 0 bases and the J gene lost 2 bases, with 10 bases spanning the gap.

This clone was seen a handful of times. J is TRBJ1-4 and V is TRBV12-1; the tabulated D call, TRBD1, remains unverified against the DNA. TRBV12-1 is a listed pseudogene. The CDR3 loop spans 16 amino acids. The CDR3 loop reads CASSSGRTATNEKLFF. As DNA, the CDR3 is TGTGCCAGCAGCTCAGGAAGGACAGCAACTAATGAAAAACTGTTTTTT.

This clone occurred a few times. The V and J genes are TRBV5-1 and TRBJ2-2; D gene unclear. The CDR3 loop spans 16 amino acids. V was pared by 0 bases and J by 2 bases, with 11 bases between. The V gene's germline CDR1 is SGHRS and CDR2 YFSETQ. CDR3 in amino acids: CASSLAATPNTGELFF. As DNA, the CDR3 is TGCGCCAGCAGCTTGGCCGCGACACCTAACACCGGGGAGCTGTTTTTT. The full variable domain, with the rest looked up from reference TRBV5-1 and TRBJ2-2, is KAGVTQTPRYLIKTRGQQVTLSCSPISGHRSVSWYQQTPGQGLQFLFEYFSETQRNKGNFPGRFSGRQFSNSRSEMNVSTLELGDSALYLCASSLAATPNTGELFFGEGSRLTVL.

The chain has TRBV18 and TRBJ2-1, with 7 nucleotides matching TRBD2. Trimming removed 1 base from V and 2 bases from J; junction bases left unmatched: 2. This CDR3 has 15 residues. Germline loops: CDR1 KGHSH, CDR2 LQKENI. The CDR3 DNA is TGTGCCAGCTCACCACGGCGGGGGACCTACAATGAGCAGTTCTTC. Its protein is CASSPRRGTYNEQFF. Using reference TRBV18 and TRBJ2-1 for the parts outside the CDR3, the full variable domain is NAGVMQNPRHLVRRRGQEARLRCSPMKGHSHVYWYRQLPEEGLKFMVYLQKENIIDESGMPKERFSAEFPKEGPSILRIQQVVRGDSAAYFCASSPRRGTYNEQFFGPGTRLTVL.

The rearrangement links TRBV19 to TRBJ2-1; 8 bases match TRBD1. Germline values: CDR1 LNHDA, CDR2 SQIVND (reference sequence). The CDR3 consists of 15 residues. Losses at the gene ends were 0 bases for V and 13 bases for J; bases not matched to a gene: 11. The CDR3 region has the DNA TGTGCCAGTAGTATAGACAGGGGGCCCTCAGTAGGTCAGTTCTTC. Translating it yields CASSIDRGPSVGQFF.

This clone turned up a few times. This chain links TRBV11-3 with TRBJ1-2, with D unresolved. Germline CDR1 SGHNT, CDR2 YENEEA. The CDR3 has 15 residues. Trimming took off 1 base at V and 5 bases at J, with 14 bases between the two ends. CDR3 in DNA: TGTGCCAGCAGCTTAGGGGTGGCAGGCGAATATGGCTACACCTTC. This translates into CASSLGVAGEYGYTF.

Only a few counts were recorded for this clone. The rearrangement uses TRBV5-1 and TRBJ2-3; the D gene is possibly TRBD2 (7 bases). Germline CDR1 SGHRS, CDR2 YFSETQ. This CDR3 comprises 14 residues. V was clipped by 6 bases and J by 4 bases, with 15 bases between them. CDR3 in DNA: TGCGCCAGCATATCGGGGGGCGCCTCAGATACGCAGTATTTT. It translates to CASISGGASDTQYF.

This clone was seen more than once but under ten times. As DNA, the CDR3 is TGTGCCAGCAGTTTAGGGGATCCGGGGGCCCAGTACTTC. This translates into CASSLGDPGAQYF. The J gene is TRBJ2-5, the V gene TRBV28, with D tentatively TRBD2 (6 bases). This CDR3 has 13 amino acids. Per the germline V gene, CDR1 is MDHEN and CDR2 is SYDVKM. Trimming cost V 2 bases and J 9 bases, with 13 bases left between them.